Reported below is one TCR beta chain. TCRdb keeps only in-frame clones here, not all; method: immunoSEQ multiplex PCR. The data hold about 70,000 clones, with around 94% observed a single time. Germline CDR1 SGDLS, CDR2 YYNGEE. The CDR3 length is 12 residues. Trimming removed 3 bases at V and 9 bases at J, with 10 bases between. These data come from a study of cytomegalovirus exposure and HLA in healthy donors. The sequenced sample consisted of PBMCs. The source of this sequence is a man between 18 and 35 years old in good health and CMV-seropositive. The V and J genes are TRBV9 and TRBJ1-3; D might be TRBD1 (6 bases). The CDR3 DNA reads TGTGCCAGCAGCGACCGAGGGGGCACCATATATTTT. This translates into CASSDRGGTIYF.